What follows is one T cell receptor (beta chain) and its context. This sample was included in a study of control samples from healthy donors and cancer patients. Here immunoSEQ multiplex PCR was the method, and the copy in TCRdb shows in-frame clones only, minus some. Altogether about 84,000 clones are present, 91% being singletons, with the ten largest covering roughly 15%. Specimen: blood. The clonotype was recovered from a man aged 50-60 years in good health.

The chain's CDR3 is CASRPGTANEKLFF. DNA of the CDR3: TGCGCCAGCAGACCAGGGACAGCTAATGAAAAACTGTTTTTT. The genes are TRBV5-1 and TRBJ1-4, with 7 bases lining up with TRBD1. V lost 5 bases to trimming and J lost 3 bases; unmatched junction nucleotides: 4. The CDR3 extends over 14 amino acids. Germline V CDR1 and CDR2: SGHRS, YFSETQ.